This T cell receptor beta chain was obtained from a study of blood T cell repertoires in COVID-19 (dated by TCRdb to the early 2020s). Describing the broader study: Samples covering the acute and convalescent phases of COVID-19 were provided by collaborators in the United States, Italy and Spain. The repertoires were released in a freely available public database intended as a resource for research on the immune response to SARS-CoV-2. A de-identified subject ID, COVID-19 status, age in years and sex were almost always included in the sample metadata. Samples were obtained from the ongoing ImmuneRACE study (first 160 participants) and from roughly 1,300 subjects provided by 6 global collaborators. Where available, HLA class I and class II types were taken from metadata supplied by the sample provider and were not determined by assay-based typing. The dataset comprised deeply sampled blood TCRbeta repertoires from subjects exposed to, actively infected with, or recovered from COVID-19. The prospective study material was composed of cDNA or gDNA derived from T cells, B-cell-depleted T cells, or PBMCs. What the authors observed across the whole study: How much clinical and demographic metadata was included differed by source and by participant, and the metadata was provided uncurated.

A second Seattle source provided samples from volunteer blood donors who had recovered from COVID-19. Whole blood was collected in K2EDTA tubes by collaborating institutions according to the institutions' own protocols. For TCRbeta analysis, collaborators shipped samples as frozen whole blood, isolated PBMCs, or DNA extracted from either of those sample types. This clone was observed a handful of times. Its antigen is unknown. Per-nucleotide qualities are absent, and no much larger clonotype sits a single base away. TCRbeta CDR3 regions were amplified from genomic DNA by means of the immunoSEQ Assay, a bias-controlled multiplex PCR. In the original analysis: The number of nucleated cells in each sample was estimated from the amplification of reference gene primers within the assay. To quantify the absolute abundance of each unique TCRbeta CDR3 rearrangement, sequence reads were collapsed and filtered. Productive Simpson clonality was computed per sample as the square root of Simpson's diversity index over productive rearrangements. Held by TCRdb, this immuneACCESS table contains in-frame sequences only and omits some clones. Under half of the omission traces to an unresolved V gene where checked; the cause of the rest is unknown. V, J and clone size are taken as reported in that table, and D and trimming were inferred from the DNA itself. The sample includes over 250,000 clones, with roughly nine tenths observed a single time. About 10% of the sample is in the top ten clones.

V and J lose 0 bases and 2 bases, and a span of 7 bases separates them. Reading from cysteine to phenylalanine, the CDR3 counts 13 amino acids. Only the CDR3 DNA stays, 39 bases, in frame from base 1. The germline V gene (reference sequence) gives CDR1 as GTSNPN and CDR2 as SVGIG. This chain is built from TRBV30 and TRBJ1-1, with no confidently assigned D gene. The TCR sequence derives from a man between 40 and 49 years old who had recovered from COVID-19. The material sequenced was peripheral blood. The DNA sequence is as follows: TGTGCCTGGAGTGTAGCGGATAACACTGAAGCTTTCTTT. It codes for CAWSVADNTEAFF.